Described below is a single T cell receptor beta chain sequence and its context. The CDR3 extends over 13 amino acids. V dropped 8 bases and J dropped 4; count of bases not matched to a gene: 5. Germline lookup yields CDR1 KGHSH and CDR2 LQKENI. Each hyperthyroidism patient was newly diagnosed, with under 2 months' duration, and aged 18 to 65. The data derive from a study of Graves' ophthalmopathy and Graves' hyperthyroidism. For repertoire sequencing, the TCR beta CDR3 regions were amplified from RNA transcripts. Amplification began with first-round RT-PCR using HTBI primers, then second-round multiplex PCR was performed. TCRdb used MiXCR to reprocess the multiplex PCR reads, holding one entry per CDR3 protein. Of about 390,000 distinct CDR3 sequences listed, roughly 15% are singletons.

Material: peripheral blood. The sequence came from a woman under 30 with stable Graves' hyperthyroidism. The rearrangement links TRBV18 to TRBJ1-1; 9 positions agree with TRBD1. CDR3 in amino acids: CASGQGTTTEAFF. For the CDR3, the DNA is TGTGCCAGCGGACAGGGGACGACCACTGAAGCTTTCTTT.